This T cell receptor beta chain comes out of a study of post-analysis software for immune sequencing data (dated by TCRdb to between 2014 and 2016). Broadly, across the study: The recorded disease courses included relapsing-remitting, secondary progressive and progressive-relapsing multiple sclerosis, and some patients had no subtype annotation. Patient repertoires were compared against over ten previously published healthy control repertoires from donors aged about 6 to 27 years. A subset of samples was prepared in parallel using single-end sample barcoding, then pooled and co-amplified after Illumina adapter ligation. Broader findings and caveats from the paper: Multiple sclerosis patients had significantly lower normalized Chao1 diversity than controls, a result that suggests substantial peripheral T-cell clonal expansion. Strong co-clustering of samples prepared in the same batch was shown by direct clustering with F measure, prompting a batch-effect correction. About five TRBV segments, including TRBV5-6, TRBV5-1 and TRBV20-1, were significantly more frequent in patients than controls. The control group was slightly older than the multiple sclerosis patient group.

Library creation used PCR. Sequencing was carried out with an Illumina HiSeq 2500. To reduce PCR and sequencing biases, unique molecular identifiers were built into the TCR beta cDNA libraries. Every 1 to 10 million input T cells yielded approximately 500,000 cDNA molecules, meaning each molecule approximated one T cell. Patient libraries were prepared and sequenced with the same protocol used for the earlier healthy control dataset. Within a given batch, samples were prepared together, multiplexed and sequenced on the same HiSeq lane. For the original study's pipeline: MIGEC handled the raw barcoded reads, throwing out single-read molecular identifier groups before consensus assembly and CDR3 extraction. Clonotype tables were post-analysed with VDJtools, and diversity was normalized by down-sampling all datasets to the smallest sample size. To correct batch-related cross-sample contamination, repertoire overlap clustering matched CDR3 amino acid sequences but not nucleotide sequences. TCRdb's own reprocessing of the public reads used fastp at Q25 and MiXCR and kept productive beta chains. Rows merge per CDR3 protein into single entries with the most common DNA and genes. The V and J calls here are based on TCRdb, not the publication. For this sample the table gives approximately 400,000 distinct CDR3 sequences, of which 30% to 45% were detected only once. The top ten constitute 10% to 15% of the sample.

To demonstrate the VDJtools post-analysis software, the study profiled TCR beta repertoires from the peripheral blood of some 13 young patients with multiple sclerosis. Multiple sclerosis patients were children and adolescents aged roughly 6 to 17 years. Details on this clonotype: Its antigen is still unknown. Base-call qualities are not available, and no considerably larger clone is one nucleotide away.

CDR1 and CDR2 are drawn from the germline V gene (reference sequence): LGHDT, YNNKEL. The CDR3, from cysteine to phenylalanine, totals 16 residues. Left in the record is the CDR3 DNA by itself, 48 bases read in frame from the first base. The junction shows trimming of 4 bases on V and 4 bases on J, and the gene matches do not reach 12 bases of it. The chain is encoded by TRBV3-1 joined to TRBJ1-2; TRBD1 agrees with 7 junctional bases. This receptor was identified in a girl under 18 with multiple sclerosis. Material: blood. CDR3 sequence: CASSRTDRAWSYGYTF. The base sequence is TGTGCCAGCAGCCGGACAGACAGGGCTTGGTCCTATGGCTACACCTTC.